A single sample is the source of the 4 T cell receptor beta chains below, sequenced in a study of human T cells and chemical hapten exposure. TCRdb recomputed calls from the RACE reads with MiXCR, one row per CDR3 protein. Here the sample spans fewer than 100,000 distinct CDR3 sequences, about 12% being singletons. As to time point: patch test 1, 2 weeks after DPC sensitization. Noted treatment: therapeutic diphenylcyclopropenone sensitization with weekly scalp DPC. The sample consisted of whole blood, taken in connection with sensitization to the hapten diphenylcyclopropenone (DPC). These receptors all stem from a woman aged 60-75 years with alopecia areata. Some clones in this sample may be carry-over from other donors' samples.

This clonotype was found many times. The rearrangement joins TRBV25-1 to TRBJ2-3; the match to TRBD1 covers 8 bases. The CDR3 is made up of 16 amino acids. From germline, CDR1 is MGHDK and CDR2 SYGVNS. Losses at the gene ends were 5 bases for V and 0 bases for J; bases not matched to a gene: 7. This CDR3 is CASSSNQGASTDTQYF. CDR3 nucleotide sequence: TGTGCCAGCAGTTCCAACCAGGGGGCTAGCACAGATACGCAGTATTTT.

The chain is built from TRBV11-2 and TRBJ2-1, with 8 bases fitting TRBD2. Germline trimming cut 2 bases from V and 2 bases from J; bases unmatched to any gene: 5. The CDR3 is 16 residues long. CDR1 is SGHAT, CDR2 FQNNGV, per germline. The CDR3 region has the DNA TGTGCCAGCAGCTTACAGCTAGCGGGCCCCTACAATGAGCAGTTCTTC. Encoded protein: CASSLQLAGPYNEQFF.

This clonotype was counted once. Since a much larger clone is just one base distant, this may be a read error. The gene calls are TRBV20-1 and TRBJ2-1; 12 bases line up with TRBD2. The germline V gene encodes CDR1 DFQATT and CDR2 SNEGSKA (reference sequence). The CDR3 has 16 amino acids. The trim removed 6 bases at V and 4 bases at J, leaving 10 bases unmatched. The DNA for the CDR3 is TGCAGTGCGGCACAAACTAGCGGGGGGCCGTACAATGAGCAGTTCTTC. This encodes CSAAQTSGGPYNEQFF.

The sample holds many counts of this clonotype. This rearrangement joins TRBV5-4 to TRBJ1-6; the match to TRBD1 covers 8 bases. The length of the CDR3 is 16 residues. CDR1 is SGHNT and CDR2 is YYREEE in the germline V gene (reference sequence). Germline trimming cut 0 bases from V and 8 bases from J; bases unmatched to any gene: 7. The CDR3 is CASSLAPQGADSPLHF. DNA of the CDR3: TGTGCCAGCAGCTTGGCACCTCAGGGGGCAGATTCACCCCTCCACTTT.